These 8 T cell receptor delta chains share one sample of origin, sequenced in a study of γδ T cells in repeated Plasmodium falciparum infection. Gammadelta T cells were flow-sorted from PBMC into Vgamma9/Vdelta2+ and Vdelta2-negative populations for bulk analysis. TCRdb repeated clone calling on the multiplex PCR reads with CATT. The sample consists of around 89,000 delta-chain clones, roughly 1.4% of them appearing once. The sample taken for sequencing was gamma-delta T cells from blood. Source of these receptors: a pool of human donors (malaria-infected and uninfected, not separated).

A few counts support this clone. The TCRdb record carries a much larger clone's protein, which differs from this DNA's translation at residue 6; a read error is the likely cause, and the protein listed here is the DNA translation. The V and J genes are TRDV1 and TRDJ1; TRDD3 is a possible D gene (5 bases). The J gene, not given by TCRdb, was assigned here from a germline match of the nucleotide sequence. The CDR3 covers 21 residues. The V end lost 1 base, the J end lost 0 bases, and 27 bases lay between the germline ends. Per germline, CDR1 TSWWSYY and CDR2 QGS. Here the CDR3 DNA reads TGTGCTCTTGGGGAACCAGCGGTGGCGGGATCCTCAAGGTGGTACACCGATAAACTCATCTTT. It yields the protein CALGEPAVAGSSRWYTDKLIF.

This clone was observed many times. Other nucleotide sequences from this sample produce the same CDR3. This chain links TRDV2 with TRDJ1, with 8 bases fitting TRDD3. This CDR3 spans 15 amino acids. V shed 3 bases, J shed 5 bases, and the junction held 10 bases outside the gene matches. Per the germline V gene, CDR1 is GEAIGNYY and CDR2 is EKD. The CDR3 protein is CACDSVGGITDKLIF. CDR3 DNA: TGTGCCTGTGACTCTGTGGGGGGGATAACGGATAAACTCATCTTT.

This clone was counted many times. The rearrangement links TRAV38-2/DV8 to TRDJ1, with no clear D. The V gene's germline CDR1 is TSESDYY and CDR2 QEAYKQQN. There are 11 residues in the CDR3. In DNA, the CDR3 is TGTGCCATTACTACCTTCGATAAACTCATCTTT. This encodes CAITTFDKLIF.

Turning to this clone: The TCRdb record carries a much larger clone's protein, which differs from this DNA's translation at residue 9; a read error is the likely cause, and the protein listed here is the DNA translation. This CDR3 reads CACDSLLGGTRQMFF. The CDR3, as DNA: TGTGCCTGTGACTCCTTACTGGGGGGCACCCGACAGATGTTTTTC. V is TRDV2 and J is TRDJ3, with 8 bases fitting TRDD3. The J gene, missing from TCRdb, was assigned here through DNA to germline matching. The CDR3 contains 15 residues. The trim removed 3 bases at V and 9 bases at J, leaving 6 bases unmatched. Germline CDR1 reads GEAIGNYY; CDR2 reads EKD.

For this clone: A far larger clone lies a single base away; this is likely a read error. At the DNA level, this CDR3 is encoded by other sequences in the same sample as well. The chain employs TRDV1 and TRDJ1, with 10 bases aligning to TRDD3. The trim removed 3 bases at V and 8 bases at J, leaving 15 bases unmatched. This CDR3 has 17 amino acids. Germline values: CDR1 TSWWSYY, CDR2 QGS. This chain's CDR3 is CALGEPLPTWGIPKLIF. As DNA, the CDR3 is TGTGCTCTTGGGGAGCCGCTTCCCACGTGGGGGATACCGAAACTCATCTTT.

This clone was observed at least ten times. The CDR3 reads CALGETHRPSYLAYWGIRTRDKLIF. In DNA, the CDR3 is TGTGCTCTTGGGGAGACCCACCGACCTTCCTACCTAGCCTACTGGGGGATACGCACCCGCGATAAACTCATCTTT. The chain links TRDV1 to TRDJ1, with 13 nucleotides matching TRDD3. Germline V lookup: CDR1 TSWWSYY, CDR2 QGS. The CDR3 is made up of 25 amino acids. V trimming: 3 bases; J trimming: 4 bases; junction bases outside the gene matches: 32.

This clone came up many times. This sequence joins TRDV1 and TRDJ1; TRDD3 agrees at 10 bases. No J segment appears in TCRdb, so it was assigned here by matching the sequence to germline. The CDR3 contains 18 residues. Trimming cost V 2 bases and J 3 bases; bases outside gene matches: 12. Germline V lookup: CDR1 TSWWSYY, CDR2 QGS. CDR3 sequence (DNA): TGTGCTCTTGGGGAAGAAGCACGCTGGGGGATAAGCGCCGATAAACTCATCTTT. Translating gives CALGEEARWGISADKLIF.

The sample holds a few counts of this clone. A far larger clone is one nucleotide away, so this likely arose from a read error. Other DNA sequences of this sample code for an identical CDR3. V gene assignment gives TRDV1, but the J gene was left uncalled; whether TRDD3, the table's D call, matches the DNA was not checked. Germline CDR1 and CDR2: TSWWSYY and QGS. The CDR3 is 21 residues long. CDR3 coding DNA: TGTGCTCTTGAGAGGCCTTCCTACGAGCGACTGGGGGATACGGAAGCCGATAAGCTCATCTTT. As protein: CALERPSYERLGDTEADKLIF.